This T cell receptor (beta chain) was profiled in a study of cytomegalovirus exposure and HLA in healthy donors. Findings and limits, study-wide: TCR association rates varied by HLA locus in a later analysis, with DRB1 highest and HLA-C lowest. Earlier results showed most TCR beta V segments being productive about 87% or about 30% of the time. Researchers reported from a later analysis that most CMV-associated TCR beta chains appeared HLA-restricted.

To note about this clone: Its antigen is not identified.

13 Jbeta primers and 60 Vbeta primers were used for the PCR. The repertoire was sequenced with immunoSEQ multiplex PCR; TCRdb's copy has only in-frame clones and lacks some. The data contain 150,000 or so clones, around 80% of them singletons. V shed 1 base and J shed 3 bases, with 7 bases lying between them. The CDR3 has 13 residues. In germline, CDR1 is LNHDA, CDR2 SQIVND (reference sequence). The chain joins TRBV19 to TRBJ2-7; D is undetermined. The sample comprised PBMCs. The clonotype comes from a woman between 50 and 59 years old in good health and CMV-seropositive. The CDR3 protein is CASSIVLYYEQYF. Here the CDR3 DNA reads TGTGCCAGTAGTATAGTTCTGTACTACGAGCAGTACTTC.